The present TCR beta chain was sequenced within a study of T cell responses to AZD1222 COVID-19 vaccine. Study outcomes and limitations: There were repertoire samples only from the period after the peak T cell response. Dominant at 160-218 and 743-854, vaccine-associated CD4 TCRs also spanned spike. Two AZD1222 doses significantly raised spike-specific TCR breadth and depth over controls.

Germline CDR1 SNHLY, CDR2 FYNNEI. This CDR3 region has 15 residues. With V trimmed by 11 bases and J by 2 bases, 9 bases remained unmatched. Sequencing was performed with immunoSEQ multiplex PCR; in TCRdb, only in-frame clones are kept and a portion is missing. The table has some 150,000 clones, 85% to 95% seen once; the top ten hold over 0.8%. In regard to this clone: The antigen is unknown.

Sequenced here: peripheral blood, sampled on day 0 of AZD1222 vaccination. This chain connects TRBV2 to TRBJ2-3; the match to TRBD2 covers 11 bases. This clonotype was obtained from an adult in good health. CDR3 in DNA: TGTGCCTCCCAAAGACTAGCGGGGCCCACAGATACGCAGTATTTT. Protein sequence: CASQRLAGPTDTQYF. The whole variable domain, filled in from reference TRBV2 and TRBJ2-3, reads EPEVTQTPSHQVTQMGQEVILRCVPISNHLYFYWYRQILGQKVEFLVSFYNNEISEKSEIFDDQFSVERPDGSNFTLKIRSTKLEDSAMYFCASQRLAGPTDTQYFGPGTRLTVL.